This T cell receptor (beta chain) was identified in a study of blood T cell repertoires in COVID-19. Sequencing used immunoSEQ multiplex PCR; TCRdb keeps in-frame clones, though not all of them. The table has 130,000 to 150,000 clones, 84% seen once. The trim removed 4 bases at V and 0 bases at J, leaving 9 bases unmatched. This CDR3 is 18 amino acids long. The V gene's germline CDR1 is KGHSH and CDR2 LQKENI. The chain combines TRBV18 with TRBJ2-6; TRBD2 aligns across 7 bases. This receptor was identified in a human donor in a cohort sampled during active COVID-19. The sample comprised peripheral blood. The CDR3 sequence is CASSLGRGGTSGANVLTF. CDR3 coding DNA: TGTGCCAGCTCACTAGGACGGGGAGGGACCTCTGGGGCCAACGTCCTGACTTTC.